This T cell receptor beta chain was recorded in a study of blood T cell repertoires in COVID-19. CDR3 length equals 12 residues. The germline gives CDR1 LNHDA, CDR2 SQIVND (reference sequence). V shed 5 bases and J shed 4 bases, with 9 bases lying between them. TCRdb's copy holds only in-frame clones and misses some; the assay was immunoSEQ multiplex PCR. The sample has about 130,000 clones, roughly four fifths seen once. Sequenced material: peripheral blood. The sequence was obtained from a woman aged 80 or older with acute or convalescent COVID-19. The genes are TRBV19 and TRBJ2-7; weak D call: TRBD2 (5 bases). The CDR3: CASSAEGYEQYF. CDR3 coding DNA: TGTGCCAGTAGTGCCGAGGGATACGAGCAGTACTTC.